This is a list of T cell receptor beta chains from one sample in a study of spatial heterogeneity in lung cancer. MiXCR, run by TCRdb on the 5' RACE reads, gives a single entry per CDR3 protein. The sample lists some 64,000 distinct CDR3 sequences, about 8% occurring once. The material sequenced was PBMCs, taken at surgery. The source is a female donor with early-stage non-small cell lung cancer. Both conserved end residues are part of each CDR3. D genes are given only for firm matches. Rows may omit the clone size; those that give it use once, few, many or a size class.

d_gene: TRBD2; abundance: few; v_gene: TRBV20-1; j_gene: TRBJ2-7; CDR3aa: CSADSSGRAGEQYF; CDR3nt: TGCAGTGCGGATTCTAGCGGGAGGGCGGGCGAGCAGTACTTC
d_gene: TRBD1; abundance: few; v_gene: TRBV10-3; j_gene: TRBJ1-1; CDR3aa: CAISESSGQGGEAFF; CDR3nt: TGTGCCATCAGTGAGTCGAGCGGGCAGGGGGGTGAAGCTTTCTTT
d_gene: -; abundance: many; v_gene: TRBV7-9; j_gene: TRBJ1-1; CDR3aa: CASSLEDRWAFF; CDR3nt: TGTGCCAGCAGCTTAGAAGACAGGTGGGCTTTCTTT
d_gene: TRBD1; abundance: few; v_gene: TRBV28; j_gene: TRBJ2-4; CDR3aa: CASSLPTPDRRDIQYF; CDR3nt: TGTGCCAGCAGTCTACCCACCCCGGACAGGCGGGACATTCAGTACTTC
d_gene: -; abundance: -; v_gene: TRBV28; j_gene: TRBJ1-1; CDR3aa: CASSGRGLGTEAFF; CDR3nt: TGTGCCAGCAGCGGGCGGGGTCTAGGCACTGAAGCTTTCTTT
d_gene: -; abundance: few; v_gene: TRBV20-1; j_gene: TRBJ1-6; CDR3aa: CSARRHRDNSPLHF; CDR3nt: TGCAGTGCTAGGCGGCACAGGGATAATTCACCCCTCCACTTT
d_gene: TRBD2; abundance: -; v_gene: TRBV5-1; j_gene: TRBJ2-5; CDR3aa: CASRPLLAGEETQYF; CDR3nt: TGCGCCAGCAGGCCACTTCTAGCGGGAGAGGAGACCCAGTACTTC
d_gene: TRBD1; abundance: many; v_gene: TRBV3-1; j_gene: TRBJ2-5; CDR3aa: CASSRKDRARETQYF; CDR3nt: TGTGCCAGCAGCCGAAAGGACAGGGCCCGAGAGACCCAGTACTTC
d_gene: TRBD1; abundance: many; v_gene: TRBV12-3/TRBV12-4; j_gene: TRBJ1-1; CDR3aa: CASSPTTGREAFF; CDR3nt: TGTGCCAGCAGTCCCACGACAGGGAGGGAAGCTTTCTTT
d_gene: -; abundance: many; v_gene: TRBV29-1; j_gene: TRBJ1-2; CDR3aa: CSVERGQMYGYTF; CDR3nt: TGCAGCGTTGAAAGAGGACAGATGTATGGCTACACCTTC
d_gene: -; abundance: -; v_gene: TRBV13; j_gene: TRBJ1-1; CDR3aa: CASSSPGFLGNTEAFF; CDR3nt: TGTGCCAGCAGCTCCCCTGGGTTCCTTGGGAACACTGAAGCTTTCTTT
d_gene: TRBD2; abundance: many; v_gene: TRBV20-1; j_gene: TRBJ2-1; CDR3aa: CSAYPGLAGSNEQFF; CDR3nt: TGCAGTGCTTATCCGGGACTAGCGGGATCAAATGAGCAGTTCTTC
d_gene: -; abundance: many; v_gene: TRBV7-2; j_gene: TRBJ2-7; CDR3aa: CASSLTPVGEQYF; CDR3nt: TGTGCCAGCAGCTTAACCCCCGTGGGTGAGCAGTACTTC
d_gene: -; abundance: -; v_gene: TRBV11-3; j_gene: TRBJ2-6; CDR3aa: CASSMDTRPSSGANVLTF; CDR3nt: TGTGCCAGCAGCATGGACACGCGGCCGAGCTCTGGGGCCAACGTCCTGACTTTC
d_gene: -; abundance: -; v_gene: TRBV7-9; j_gene: TRBJ1-2; CDR3aa: CASSWRTEEYYGYTF; CDR3nt: TGTGCCAGCAGCTGGCGTACCGAAGAGTACTATGGCTACACCTTC
d_gene: -; abundance: -; v_gene: TRBV3-1; j_gene: TRBJ2-3; CDR3aa: CASSQPGGSTQYF; CDR3nt: TGTGCCAGCAGCCAACCTGGGGGGTCTACGCAGTATTTT
d_gene: -; abundance: few; v_gene: TRBV7-2; j_gene: TRBJ2-1; CDR3aa: CASSPRTPSNEQFF; CDR3nt: TGTGCCAGCAGCCCTCGGACACCTTCCAATGAGCAGTTCTTC
d_gene: TRBD1; abundance: many; v_gene: TRBV7-3; j_gene: TRBJ2-3; CDR3aa: CASRRTGGEQYF; CDR3nt: TGTGCCAGCAGACGGACAGGGGGTGAGCAGTATTTT
d_gene: TRBD1; abundance: many; v_gene: TRBV18; j_gene: TRBJ1-5; CDR3aa: CASSPRTGGSNQPQHF; CDR3nt: TGTGCCAGCTCACCAAGGACAGGGGGAAGCAATCAGCCCCAGCATTTT
d_gene: -; abundance: few; v_gene: TRBV28; j_gene: TRBJ2-1; CDR3aa: CASRPEGPSYNEQFF; CDR3nt: TGTGCCAGCAGACCGGAGGGGCCCTCCTACAATGAGCAGTTCTTC
d_gene: -; abundance: -; v_gene: TRBV6-6; j_gene: TRBJ2-1; CDR3aa: CASSFRGSSYNEQFF; CDR3nt: TGTGCCAGCAGTTTCCGGGGGAGCTCCTACAATGAGCAGTTCTTC
d_gene: -; abundance: few; v_gene: TRBV7-9; j_gene: TRBJ1-4; CDR3aa: CASSLESGTNEKLFF; CDR3nt: TGTGCCAGCAGCTTAGAATCCGGGACTAATGAAAAACTGTTTTTT
d_gene: -; abundance: many; v_gene: TRBV6-5; j_gene: TRBJ2-1; CDR3aa: CASSYGAQNEQFF; CDR3nt: TGTGCCAGCAGTTACGGGGCCCAGAATGAGCAGTTCTTC
d_gene: TRBD2; abundance: many; v_gene: TRBV3-1; j_gene: TRBJ2-3; CDR3aa: CASSEMGAGDGADTQYF; CDR3nt: TGTGCCAGCAGCGAGATGGGAGCGGGGGATGGAGCAGATACGCAGTATTTT
d_gene: -; abundance: -; v_gene: TRBV24-1; j_gene: TRBJ1-2; CDR3aa: CATSDSGNYGYTF; CDR3nt: TGTGCCACCAGTGATTCCGGGAACTATGGCTACACCTTC
d_gene: -; abundance: many; v_gene: TRBV6-5; j_gene: TRBJ1-4; CDR3aa: CASSSFSTTNEKLFF; CDR3nt: TGTGCCAGCAGTTCTTTCTCCACAACTAATGAAAAACTGTTTTTT
d_gene: -; abundance: many; v_gene: TRBV29-1; j_gene: TRBJ2-3; CDR3aa: CSATAYTDTQYF; CDR3nt: TGCAGCGCGACAGCATACACAGATACGCAGTATTTT
d_gene: -; abundance: many; v_gene: TRBV2; j_gene: TRBJ1-2; CDR3aa: CASSPGGGYTF; CDR3nt: TGTGCCAGCAGTCCCGGCGGTGGCTACACCTTC
d_gene: TRBD1; abundance: -; v_gene: TRBV18; j_gene: TRBJ1-1; CDR3aa: CASSPPMGQDTEAFF; CDR3nt: TGTGCCAGCTCCCCCCCCATGGGACAGGACACTGAAGCTTTCTTT
d_gene: TRBD1; abundance: many; v_gene: TRBV6-4; j_gene: TRBJ1-1; CDR3aa: CASKDRGMVNTEAFF; CDR3nt: TGTGCCAGCAAAGACAGGGGGATGGTGAACACTGAAGCTTTCTTT
d_gene: -; abundance: few; v_gene: TRBV7-3; j_gene: TRBJ2-3; CDR3aa: CASSFLPGAGTDTQYF; CDR3nt: TGTGCCAGCAGCTTTCTGCCGGGGGCTGGCACAGATACGCAGTATTTT
d_gene: TRBD2; abundance: many; v_gene: TRBV9; j_gene: TRBJ2-3; CDR3aa: CASRGGGGTQYF; CDR3nt: TGTGCCAGCCGGGGAGGCGGGGGTACGCAGTATTTT
d_gene: -; abundance: many; v_gene: TRBV20-1; j_gene: TRBJ1-2; CDR3aa: CSAARGGYGYTF; CDR3nt: TGCAGTGCTGCTAGAGGGGGTTATGGCTACACCTTC
d_gene: TRBD2; abundance: -; v_gene: TRBV4-1; j_gene: TRBJ2-3; CDR3aa: CASSQAGTSGTDTQYF; CDR3nt: TGCGCCAGCAGCCAGGCCGGGACTAGCGGTACAGATACGCAGTATTTT
d_gene: -; abundance: many; v_gene: TRBV7-9; j_gene: TRBJ2-4; CDR3aa: CASSLTPNLVF; CDR3nt: TGTGCCAGCAGCTTAACACCGAACCTCGTTTTC
d_gene: -; abundance: -; v_gene: TRBV12-5; j_gene: TRBJ1-1; CDR3aa: CASGFGSEAFF; CDR3nt: TGTGCTAGTGGTTTCGGCAGTGAAGCTTTCTTT
d_gene: -; abundance: -; v_gene: TRBV19; j_gene: TRBJ1-2; CDR3aa: CASSIGYGYTF; CDR3nt: TGTGCCAGTAGTATTGGGTATGGCTACACCTTC